This T cell receptor (beta chain) was sequenced during a study of blood T cell repertoires in COVID-19. Study background: Samples taken during acute and convalescent COVID-19 were collected in the United States, Italy and Spain.

Sequenced by immunoSEQ multiplex PCR; TCRdb stores in-frame clones only, minus some. The repertoire holds about 200,000 clones, more than 70% seen once, with 18% in the top ten. It was during active infection that Seattle patients were enrolled and then longitudinally followed. Unmatched junction bases numbered 13, after V lost 0 bases and J lost 6 bases. There are 19 residues in the CDR3. The V gene's germline CDR1 is LGHNA and CDR2 YSLEER. This chain connects TRBV4-3 to TRBJ1-5; 11 bases align to TRBD1. Specimen: peripheral blood. The clonotype was recovered from a man aged 50-59 years with COVID-19, enrolled during active disease. The CDR3 DNA sequence: TGCGCCAGCAGCCAAGAGAGGACAGGGGGCGCCCCCGAAGCTCAGCCCCAGCATTTT. This gives the protein CASSQERTGGAPEAQPQHF.